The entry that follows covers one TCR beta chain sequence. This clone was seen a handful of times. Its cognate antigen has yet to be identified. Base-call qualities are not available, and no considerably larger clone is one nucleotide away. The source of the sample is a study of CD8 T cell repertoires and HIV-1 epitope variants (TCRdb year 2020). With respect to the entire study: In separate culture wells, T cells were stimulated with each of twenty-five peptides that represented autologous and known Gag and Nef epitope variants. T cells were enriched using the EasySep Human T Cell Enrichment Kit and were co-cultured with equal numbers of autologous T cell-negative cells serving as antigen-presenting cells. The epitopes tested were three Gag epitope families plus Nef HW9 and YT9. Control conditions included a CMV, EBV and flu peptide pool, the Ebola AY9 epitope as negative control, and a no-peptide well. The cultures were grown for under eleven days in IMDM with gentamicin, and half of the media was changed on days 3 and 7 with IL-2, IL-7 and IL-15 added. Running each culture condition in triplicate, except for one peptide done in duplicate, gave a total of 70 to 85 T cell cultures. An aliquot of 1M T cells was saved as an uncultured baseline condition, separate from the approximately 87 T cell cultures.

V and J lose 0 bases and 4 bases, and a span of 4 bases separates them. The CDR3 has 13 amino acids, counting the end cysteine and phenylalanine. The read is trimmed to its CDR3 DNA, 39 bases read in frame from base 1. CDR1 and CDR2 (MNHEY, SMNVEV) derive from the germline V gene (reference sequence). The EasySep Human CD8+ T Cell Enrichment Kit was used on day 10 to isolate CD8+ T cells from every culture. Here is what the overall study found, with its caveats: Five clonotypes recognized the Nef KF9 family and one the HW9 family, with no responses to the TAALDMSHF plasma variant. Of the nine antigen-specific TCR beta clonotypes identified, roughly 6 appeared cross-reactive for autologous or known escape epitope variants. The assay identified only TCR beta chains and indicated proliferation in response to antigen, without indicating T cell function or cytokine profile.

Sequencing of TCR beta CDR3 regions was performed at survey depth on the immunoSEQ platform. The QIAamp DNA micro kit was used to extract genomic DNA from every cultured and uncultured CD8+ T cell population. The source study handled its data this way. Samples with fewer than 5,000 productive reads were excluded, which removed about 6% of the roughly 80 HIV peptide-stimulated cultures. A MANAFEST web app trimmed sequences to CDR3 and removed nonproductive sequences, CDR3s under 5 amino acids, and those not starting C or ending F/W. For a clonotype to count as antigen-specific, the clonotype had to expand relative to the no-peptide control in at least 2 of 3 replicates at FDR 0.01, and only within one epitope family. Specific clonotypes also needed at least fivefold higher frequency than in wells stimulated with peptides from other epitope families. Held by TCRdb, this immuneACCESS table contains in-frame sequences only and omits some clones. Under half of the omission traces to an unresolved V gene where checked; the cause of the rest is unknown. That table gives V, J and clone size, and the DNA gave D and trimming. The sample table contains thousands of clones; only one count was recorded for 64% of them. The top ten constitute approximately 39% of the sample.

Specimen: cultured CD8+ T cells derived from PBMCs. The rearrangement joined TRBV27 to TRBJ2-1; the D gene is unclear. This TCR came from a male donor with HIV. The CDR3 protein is CASSLSAYNEQFF. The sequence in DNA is TGTGCCAGCAGTTTATCCGCGTACAATGAGCAGTTCTTC.